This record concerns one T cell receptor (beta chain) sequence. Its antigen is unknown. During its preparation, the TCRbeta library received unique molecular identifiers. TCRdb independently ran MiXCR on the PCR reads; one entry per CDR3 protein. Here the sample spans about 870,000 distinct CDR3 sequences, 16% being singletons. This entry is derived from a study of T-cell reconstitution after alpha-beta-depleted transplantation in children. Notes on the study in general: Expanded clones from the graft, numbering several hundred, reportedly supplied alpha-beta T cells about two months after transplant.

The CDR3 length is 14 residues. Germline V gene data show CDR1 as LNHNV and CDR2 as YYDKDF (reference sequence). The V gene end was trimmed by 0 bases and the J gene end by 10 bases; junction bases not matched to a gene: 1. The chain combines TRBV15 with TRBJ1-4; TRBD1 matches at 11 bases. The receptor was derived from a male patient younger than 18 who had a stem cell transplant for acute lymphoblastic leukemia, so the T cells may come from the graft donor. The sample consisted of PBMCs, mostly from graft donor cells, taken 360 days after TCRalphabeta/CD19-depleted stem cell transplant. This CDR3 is CATSRDGTGGKLFF. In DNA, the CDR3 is TGTGCCACCAGCAGAGATGGGACAGGGGGAAAACTGTTTTTT.